This T cell receptor (beta chain) was observed in a study of Tregs in tolerant kidney transplant recipients. Study-level points and caveats: Biological reproducibility was not directly addressed, but technical replication error appeared minimal. Nucleotide sequences could not be compared across some patients' samples due to primer changes.

The ends lost 4 bases at V and 8 bases at J; junction bases unmatched: 10. The germline CDR1 and CDR2 sequences are SGHAT and FQNNGV. The CDR3 runs 15 residues. Worth noting for this clone: What it recognizes is unknown.

Recipients received nonmyeloablative bone marrow transplants from related graft donors, with transient mixed chimerism. Unstimulated Tregs (CD4+CD25+CD127-) and CD4+CD25- non-Tregs were sorted from PBMCs. Some clones are missing from TCRdb's copy, which holds only in-frame ones; the method was immunoSEQ multiplex PCR. The sample has 45,000 to 55,000 clones, about nine tenths seen once. This receptor was identified in a human patient who received a combined kidney and bone marrow transplant. The T cells may come from the graft donor. The material was CD8+ T cells from blood (PBMCs), obtained 24 months after the transplant. The chain recombines TRBV11-2 with TRBJ1-4, with 7 bases that match TRBD1. CDR3 bases: TGTGCCAGCAGCTCTTTCAAGGGGGCGGGGGAAAAACTGTTTTTT. This sequence encodes CASSSFKGAGEKLFF.